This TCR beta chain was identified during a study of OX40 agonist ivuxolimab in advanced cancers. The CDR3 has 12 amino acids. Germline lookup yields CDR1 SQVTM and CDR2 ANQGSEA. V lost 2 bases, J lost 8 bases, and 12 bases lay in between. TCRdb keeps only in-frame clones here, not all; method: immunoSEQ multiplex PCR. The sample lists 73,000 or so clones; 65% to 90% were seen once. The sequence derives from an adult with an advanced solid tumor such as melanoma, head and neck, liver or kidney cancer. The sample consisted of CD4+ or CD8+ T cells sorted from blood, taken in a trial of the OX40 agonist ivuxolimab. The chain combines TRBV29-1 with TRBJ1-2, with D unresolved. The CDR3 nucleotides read TGCAGCGTTGAAAAGGGAGGGCACGGCTACACCTTC. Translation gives CSVEKGGHGYTF.